The 2 T cell receptor beta chains below were found in one sample sequenced in a study of cytomegalovirus exposure and HLA in healthy donors. Generated by immunoSEQ multiplex PCR, the TCRdb table keeps only in-frame clones and is missing some. The table lists around 200,000 clones, roughly 81% of them singletons, with 1% to 1.5% in the top ten. The sequencing sample was made of PBMCs. The receptor set was obtained from a woman in her thirties in good health and CMV-seronegative.

The CDR3 DNA reads TGTGCCAGCAGCTCGGACAGGGGAAGGTATGGCTACACCTTC. This translates into CASSSDRGRYGYTF. The V gene is TRBV7-2, the J gene TRBJ1-2, with TRBD1 matching over 9 bases. V shed 4 bases and J 5 bases; nucleotides not matched to a gene: 5. CDR1 SGHTA and CDR2 FQGNSA come from the germline V gene. This CDR3 contains 14 residues.

The V call is TRBV4-2, the J call TRBJ2-6, with 9 bases identical to TRBD2. There are 18 residues in the CDR3. J gave up 0 bases and V 1 base, and 4 bases lay outside the gene matches. Germline CDR1 is LGHNA and CDR2 is YNFKEQ. In DNA form, the CDR3 reads TGTGCCAGCAGCCAAGTTAAGCGGGGGGCCTCTGGGGCCAACGTCCTGACTTTC. This translates into CASSQVKRGASGANVLTF.